The rows below give T cell receptor beta chains drawn from one sample of a study of immune evolution from preneoplasia to lung adenocarcinoma. Clones were sequenced by immunoSEQ multiplex PCR, and TCRdb holds only the in-frame ones, with some missing. The repertoire holds thousands of clones, around 85% seen once, with under 2.5% in the top ten. Sequenced material: FFPE atypical adenomatous hyperplasia tissue from the lung. These receptors were obtained from a person aged 70 to 85 with lung adenocarcinoma. CDR3s include the opening cysteine and the closing phenylalanine or tryptophan. Each record gives: V gene, clone size, CDR3 length, D gene, J gene, CDR3 protein, CDR3 DNA. A D gene is named only where the DNA matches it firmly. Expanded clones get a size class; other rows say once, few or many, or leave the size out.

TRBV2,.,15,TRBD2,TRBJ2-3,CASRPRLAGTDTQYF,TGTGCCAGCAGGCCTCGACTAGCGGGCACAGATACGCAGTATTTT
TRBV2,.,12,.,TRBJ2-1,CASSEEHNEQFF,TGTGCCAGCAGTGAGGAACACAATGAGCAGTTCTTC
TRBV7-6,.,14,.,TRBJ2-7,CASSFRWGNYEQYF,TGTGCCAGCAGCTTCCGCTGGGGGAACTACGAGCAGTACTTC
TRBV7-3,.,17,TRBD1,TRBJ2-2,CASSLTTGGWNTGELFF,TGTGCCAGCAGCTTAACGACAGGGGGCTGGAACACCGGGGAGCTGTTTTTT
TRBV10-3,.,15,TRBD2,TRBJ2-2,CAISEERELTGELFF,TGTGCCATCAGTGAGGAGCGGGAGCTAACCGGGGAGCTGTTTTTT
TRBV18,.,15,.,TRBJ2-5,CASSHYRMEGETQYF,TGTGCCAGCTCACACTATCGGATGGAGGGAGAGACCCAGTACTTC
TRBV10-2,.,11,.,TRBJ2-5,CATGQIETQYF,TGCGCCACCGGACAGATCGAGACCCAGTACTTC
TRBV4-1,few,15,TRBD2,TRBJ2-3,CASASGRGGADTQYF,TGCGCCAGCGCTAGCGGGAGGGGAGGGGCAGATACGCAGTATTTT
TRBV5-1,.,16,.,TRBJ2-2,CASSLADGSRTGELFF,TGCGCCAGCAGCTTGGCCGACGGGAGTCGCACCGGGGAGCTGTTTTTT
TRBV5-1,.,15,.,TRBJ2-1,CASSLGQPLYNEQFF,TGCGCCAGCAGCTTGGGACAGCCCCTATACAATGAGCAGTTCTTC
TRBV21-1,.,14,.,TRBJ2-7,CASSKEGGDYEQYF,TGTGCCAGCAGCAAAGAGGGCGGGGACTACGAGCAGTACTTC
TRBV9,once,17,TRBD1,TRBJ1-1,CASSVRPGQGPSTEAFF,TGTGCCAGCAGCGTGAGACCGGGACAGGGTCCGTCCACTGAAGCTTTCTTT
TRBV6-5,.,14,.,TRBJ2-5,CASSYKDSQETQYF,TGTGCCAGCAGTTACAAGGACAGCCAAGAGACCCAGTACTTC
TRBV18,.,13,TRBD2,TRBJ2-3,CASSPSGGDTQYF,TGTGCCAGCTCACCATCGGGGGGAGATACGCAGTATTTT
TRBV28,.,16,.,TRBJ2-4,CASSTPGGIAKNIQYF,TGTGCCAGCAGTACCCCCGGAGGGATAGCCAAAAACATTCAGTACTTC
TRBV5-8,.,16,.,TRBJ2-2,CASTRRGQTYTGELFF,TGTGCCAGCACCAGGCGGGGACAGACTTACACCGGGGAGCTGTTTTTT
TRBV28,.,14,TRBD1,TRBJ2-7,CASSETGGSYEQYF,TGTGCCAGCAGTGAGACAGGGGGCTCCTACGAGCAGTACTTC
TRBV10-2,.,14,.,TRBJ2-7,CASSDVGGSYEQYF,TGCGCCAGCAGCGATGTGGGGGGATCCTACGAGCAGTACTTC
TRBV28,.,13,.,TRBJ1-4,CASIKRVNEKLFF,TGTGCCAGCATCAAGAGAGTTAATGAAAAACTGTTTTTT
TRBV5-1,.,12,.,TRBJ2-7,CASSLVGYEQYF,TGCGCCAGCAGCTTGGTCGGCTACGAGCAGTACTTC
TRBV18,.,13,.,TRBJ2-1,CASSPDRYNEQFF,TGTGCCAGCTCACCAGATCGGTACAATGAGCAGTTCTTC
TRBV19,.,15,.,TRBJ1-2,CASSTKTQMIGGYTF,TGTGCCAGTAGTACAAAGACACAAATGATTGGTGGCTACACCTTC
TRBV11-2,few,13,.,TRBJ2-3,CASSPGGTDTQYF,TGTGCCAGCAGCCCAGGGGGCACAGATACGCAGTATTTT
TRBV15,.,11,.,TRBJ2-1,CATRTLNEQFF,TGTGCCACCCGGACACTCAATGAGCAGTTCTTC
TRBV18,.,13,.,TRBJ2-1,CASSRGQFNEQFF,TGTGCCAGCTCACGTGGACAGTTCAATGAGCAGTTCTTC
TRBV7-9,.,12,.,TRBJ2-7,CASSLFGYEQYF,TGTGCCAGCAGCTTATTTGGGTACGAGCAGTACTTC
TRBV19,.,13,.,TRBJ2-3,CASSIGWPDTQYF,TGTGCCAGTAGTATAGGATGGCCAGATACGCAGTATTTT
TRBV5-1,.,20,TRBD2,TRBJ2-5,CASSIGLAGGSTHLQETQYF,TGCGCCAGCAGCATAGGACTAGCGGGAGGTAGTACGCATCTCCAAGAGACCCAGTACTTC
TRBV7-2,.,16,TRBD2,TRBJ2-5,CASSLVLAGGRETQYF,TGTGCCAGCAGCTTAGTACTAGCGGGAGGGCGAGAGACCCAGTACTTC
TRBV5-1,.,14,.,TRBJ2-1,CASSLTKNYNEQFF,TGCGCCAGCAGCTTAACAAAAAATTACAATGAGCAGTTCTTC
TRBV9,.,16,.,TRBJ2-2,CASSASTGINTGELFF,TGTGCCAGCAGCGCCTCGACAGGTATAAACACCGGGGAGCTGTTTTTT
TRBV14,.,15,TRBD1,TRBJ1-1,CASSSYHRGNTEAFF,TGTGCCAGCAGCTCTTACCACAGGGGGAACACTGAAGCTTTCTTT
TRBV11-3,.,13,.,TRBJ1-1,CASSSIVGTEAFF,TGTGCCAGCAGCTCGATTGTGGGCACTGAAGCTTTCTTT
TRBV6-1,.,15,TRBD2,TRBJ2-1,CASSELAGSYNEQFF,TGTGCCAGCAGTGAACTAGCGGGCTCCTACAATGAGCAGTTCTTC
TRBV7-9,.,13,.,TRBJ1-2,CASSSSLEGGYTF,TGTGCCAGCAGCTCCTCCCTGGAGGGCGGCTACACCTTC
TRBV29-1,few,13,.,TRBJ2-5,CSVEAGVEETQYF,TGCAGCGTTGAGGCAGGGGTGGAAGAGACCCAGTACTTC
TRBV2,.,14,.,TRBJ2-3,CASSGGPSTDTQYF,TGTGCCAGCAGTGGAGGGCCGAGCACAGATACGCAGTATTTT
TRBV25-1,few,12,.,TRBJ2-7,CASSELGNEQYF,TGTGCCAGCAGTGAATTAGGTAACGAGCAGTACTTC
TRBV11-3,.,15,TRBD1,TRBJ2-1,CASSPPGQGAREQFF,TGTGCCAGCAGCCCACCGGGACAGGGGGCCCGAGAGCAGTTCTTC
TRBV5-4,few,14,.,TRBJ1-5,CASYRGAGNQPQHF,TGTGCCAGCTATCGGGGCGCGGGCAATCAGCCCCAGCATTTT
TRBV11-1,.,15,.,TRBJ2-7,CASTESRGHSYEQYF,TGTGCCAGCACCGAAAGTAGGGGTCACTCCTACGAGCAGTACTTC
TRBV30,.,13,.,TRBJ1-2,CAWSSVSNYGYTF,TGTGCCTGGAGTAGCGTTTCGAACTATGGCTACACCTTC
TRBV4-1,.,14,.,TRBJ2-7,CASSQGRDLRLQYF,TGCGCCAGCAGCCAAGGGCGGGATCTGAGATTGCAGTACTTC
TRBV11-3,.,15,TRBD2,TRBJ2-5,CASSKTGGGQETQYF,TGTGCCAGCAGCAAGACGGGGGGGGGCCAAGAGACCCAGTACTTC
TRBV7-2,few,13,.,TRBJ2-5,CASSLVVRETQYF,TGTGCCAGCAGCTTAGTAGTGCGGGAGACCCAGTACTTC
TRBV29-1,few,15,.,TRBJ1-2,CSVEDLGGQRYGYTF,TGCAGCGTTGAAGATCTGGGAGGGCAGCGGTATGGCTACACCTTC
TRBV29-1,.,14,TRBD1,TRBJ2-4,CSVYRDRGKNIQYF,TGCAGCGTGTACCGGGACAGGGGCAAAAACATTCAGTACTTC
TRBV15,once,15,TRBD1,TRBJ1-1,CATSREGQLNTEAFF,TGTGCCACCAGCAGAGAGGGACAGTTGAACACTGAAGCTTTCTTT
TRBV4-2,.,15,TRBD1,TRBJ1-3,CASSQEDRAGNTIYF,TGTGCCAGCAGCCAAGAAGACAGGGCTGGAAACACCATATATTTT
TRBV6-4,.,13,.,TRBJ2-3,CASSAGGTDTQYF,TGTGCCAGCAGTGCAGGGGGCACAGATACGCAGTATTTT
TRBV11-2,.,17,.,TRBJ2-1,CASSQHGGDSRRNEQFF,TGTGCCAGCAGCCAACATGGGGGAGACAGTCGACGGAATGAGCAGTTCTTC
TRBV6-5,once,13,.,TRBJ2-5,CASSYPGVETQYF,TGTGCCAGCAGTTACCCAGGGGTGGAGACCCAGTACTTC
TRBV19,.,15,TRBD1,TRBJ1-2,CASSIKDRGLAGYTF,TGTGCCAGTAGTATAAAGGACAGGGGGCTGGCTGGCTACACCTTC
TRBV5-6,.,13,.,TRBJ2-5,CASSLGLGETQYF,TGTGCCAGCAGCTTAGGCTTAGGGGAGACCCAGTACTTC
TRBV11-2,once,17,.,TRBJ1-3,CASSLPVYGLPPYTIYF,TGTGCCAGCAGTCTTCCCGTGTACGGTCTACCCCCATACACCATATATTTT
TRBV19,.,17,.,TRBJ1-5,CASSPRTSPLSNQPQHF,TGTGCCAGTAGTCCGCGGACATCACCTTTGAGCAATCAGCCCCAGCATTTT
TRBV30,.,14,.,TRBJ1-4,CAWSVWGRFEKLFF,TGTGCCTGGAGTGTCTGGGGGCGGTTTGAAAAACTGTTTTTT